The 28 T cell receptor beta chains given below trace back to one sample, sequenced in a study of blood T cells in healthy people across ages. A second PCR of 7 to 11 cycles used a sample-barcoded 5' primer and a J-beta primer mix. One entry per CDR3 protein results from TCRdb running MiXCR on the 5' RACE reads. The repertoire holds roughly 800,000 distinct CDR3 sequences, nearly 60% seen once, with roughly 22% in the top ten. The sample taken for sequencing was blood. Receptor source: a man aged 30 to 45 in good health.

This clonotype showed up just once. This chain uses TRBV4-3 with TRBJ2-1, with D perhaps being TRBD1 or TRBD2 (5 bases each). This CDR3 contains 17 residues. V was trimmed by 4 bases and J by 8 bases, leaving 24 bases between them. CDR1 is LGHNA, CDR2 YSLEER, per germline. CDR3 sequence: CASSLAEPGPGPHEQFF. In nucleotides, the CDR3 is TGCGCCAGCAGCCTCGCGGAGCCGGGGCCTGGGCCCCATGAGCAGTTCTTC.

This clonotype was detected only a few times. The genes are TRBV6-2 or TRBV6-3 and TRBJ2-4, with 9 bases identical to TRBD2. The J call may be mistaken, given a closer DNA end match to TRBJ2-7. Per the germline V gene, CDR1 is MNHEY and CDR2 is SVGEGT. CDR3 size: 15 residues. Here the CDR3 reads CASRPRTSAGYEQYF. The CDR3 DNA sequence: TGTGCCAGCAGACCTAGGACTAGCGCAGGCTACGAGCAGTACTTC.

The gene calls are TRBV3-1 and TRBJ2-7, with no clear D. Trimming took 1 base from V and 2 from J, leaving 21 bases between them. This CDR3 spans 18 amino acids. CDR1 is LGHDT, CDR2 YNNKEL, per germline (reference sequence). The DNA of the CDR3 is TGTGCCAGCAGCCAAGGTCCCCCCTTCGGAGAGCCCACCTACGAGCAGTACTTC. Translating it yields CASSQGPPFGEPTYEQYF.

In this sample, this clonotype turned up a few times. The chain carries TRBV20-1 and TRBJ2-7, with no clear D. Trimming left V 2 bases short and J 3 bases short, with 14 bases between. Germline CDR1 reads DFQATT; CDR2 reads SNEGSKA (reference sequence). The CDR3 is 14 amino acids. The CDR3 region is CSARQIVRNYEQYF. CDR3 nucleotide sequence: TGCAGTGCTAGACAAATCGTCCGAAACTACGAGCAGTACTTC.

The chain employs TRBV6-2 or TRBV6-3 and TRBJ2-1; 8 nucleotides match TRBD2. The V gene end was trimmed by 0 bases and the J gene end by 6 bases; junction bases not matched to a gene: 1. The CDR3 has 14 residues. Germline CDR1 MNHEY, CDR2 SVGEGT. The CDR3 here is CASSYSGTSNEQFF. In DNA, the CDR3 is TGTGCCAGCAGTTACTCGGGGACTAGCAATGAGCAGTTCTTC.

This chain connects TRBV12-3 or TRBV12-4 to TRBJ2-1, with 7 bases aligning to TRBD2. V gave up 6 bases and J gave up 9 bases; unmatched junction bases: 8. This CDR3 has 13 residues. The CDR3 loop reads CASRGDYRGEQFF. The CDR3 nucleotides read TGTGCCAGCAGGGGGGACTATAGGGGTGAGCAGTTCTTC.

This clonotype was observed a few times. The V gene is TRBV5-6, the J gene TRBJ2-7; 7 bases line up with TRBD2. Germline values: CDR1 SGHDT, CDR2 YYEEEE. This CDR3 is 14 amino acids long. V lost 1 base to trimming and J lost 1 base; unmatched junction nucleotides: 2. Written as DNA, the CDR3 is TGTGCCAGCAGCTTGCCGGGACTATCCTACGAGCAGTACTTC. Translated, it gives CASSLPGLSYEQYF.

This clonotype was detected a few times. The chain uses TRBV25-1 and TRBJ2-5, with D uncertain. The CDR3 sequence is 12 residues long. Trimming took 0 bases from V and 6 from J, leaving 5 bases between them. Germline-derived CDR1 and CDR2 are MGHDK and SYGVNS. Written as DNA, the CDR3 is TGTGCCAGCAGTGAATATGGGAAGACCCAGTACTTC. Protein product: CASSEYGKTQYF.

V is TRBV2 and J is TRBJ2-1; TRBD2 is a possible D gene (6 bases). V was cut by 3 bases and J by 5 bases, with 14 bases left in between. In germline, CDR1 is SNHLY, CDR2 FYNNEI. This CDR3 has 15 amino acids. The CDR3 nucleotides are TGTGCCAGCAGTGAGGGGATCGGAGGGGACAATGAGCAGTTCTTC. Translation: CASSEGIGGDNEQFF.

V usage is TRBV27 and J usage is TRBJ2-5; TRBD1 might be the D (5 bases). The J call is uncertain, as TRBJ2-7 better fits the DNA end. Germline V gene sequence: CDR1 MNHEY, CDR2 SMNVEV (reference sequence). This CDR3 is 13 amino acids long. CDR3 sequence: CASSWVIDSEQYF. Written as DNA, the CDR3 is TGTGCCAGCAGTTGGGTTATTGACAGCGAGCAGTACTTC.

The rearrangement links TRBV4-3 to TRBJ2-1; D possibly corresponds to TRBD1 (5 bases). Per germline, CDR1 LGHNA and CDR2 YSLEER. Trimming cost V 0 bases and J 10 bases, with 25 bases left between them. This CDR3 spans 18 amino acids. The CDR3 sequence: CASSQDRGGAVTSYEQFF. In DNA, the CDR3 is TGCGCCAGCAGCCAAGATAGGGGTGGTGCGGTTACCTCCTACGAGCAGTTCTTC.

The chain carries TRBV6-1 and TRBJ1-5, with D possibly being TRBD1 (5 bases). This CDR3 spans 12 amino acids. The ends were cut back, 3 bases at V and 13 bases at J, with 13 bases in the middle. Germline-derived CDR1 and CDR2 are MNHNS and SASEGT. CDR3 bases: TGTGCCAGCAGTGAGTATGTGGAGGGGCAGCATTTT. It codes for CASSEYVEGQHF.

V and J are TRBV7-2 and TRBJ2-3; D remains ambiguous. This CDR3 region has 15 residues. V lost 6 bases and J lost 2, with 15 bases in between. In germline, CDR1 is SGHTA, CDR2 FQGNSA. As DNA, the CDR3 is TGTGCCAGCAGTTTGACTGGCGGAGTCACAGATACGCAGTATTTT. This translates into CASSLTGGVTDTQYF.

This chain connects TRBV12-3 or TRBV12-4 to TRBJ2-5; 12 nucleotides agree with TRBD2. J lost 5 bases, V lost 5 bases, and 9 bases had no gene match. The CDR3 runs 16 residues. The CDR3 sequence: CASSPGPSGGDETQYF. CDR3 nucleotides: TGTGCCAGCAGTCCAGGACCTAGCGGGGGGGATGAGACCCAGTACTTC.

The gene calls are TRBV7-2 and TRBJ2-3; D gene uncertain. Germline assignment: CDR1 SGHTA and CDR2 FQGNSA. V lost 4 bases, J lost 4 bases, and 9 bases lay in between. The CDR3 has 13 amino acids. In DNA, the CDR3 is TGTGCCAGCAGCTCCTCCCGTGCAGATACGCAGTATTTT. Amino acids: CASSSSRADTQYF.

DNA of the CDR3: TGTGCCAGCAGTCCACAGGGTAGGGCCTACAATGAGCAGTTCTTC. Its translation: CASSPQGRAYNEQFF. This rearrangement joins TRBV6-5 to TRBJ2-1; D may be TRBD1 (6 bases). The germline gives CDR1 MNHEY, CDR2 SVGAGI. V gave up 5 bases and J gave up 2 bases, with 13 bases separating them. CDR3 size: 15 residues.

The CDR3 DNA reads as TGTGCCAGCCGCTCGGGCGGGGTGATTGAAAAACTGTTTTTT. Translation: CASRSGGVIEKLFF. The gene calls are TRBV18 and TRBJ1-4; D is undetermined. Germline V gene data show CDR1 as KGHSH and CDR2 as LQKENI. The CDR3 is made up of 14 amino acids. Trimming pared 8 bases from V and 7 bases from J, leaving 17 bases between. Drawing the rest from reference TRBV18 and TRBJ1-4, the complete variable domain is NAGVMQNPRHLVRRRGQEARLRCSPMKGHSHVYWYRQLPEEGLKFMVYLQKENIIDESGMPKERFSAEFPKEGPSILRIQQVVRGDSAAYFCASRSGGVIEKLFFGSGTQLSVL.

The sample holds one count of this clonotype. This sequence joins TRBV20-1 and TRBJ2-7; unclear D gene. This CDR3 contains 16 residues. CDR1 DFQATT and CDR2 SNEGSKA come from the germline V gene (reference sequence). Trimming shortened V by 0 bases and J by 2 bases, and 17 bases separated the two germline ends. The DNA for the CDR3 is TGCAGTGCTAGAGACGAATTAATCGACGCTCCCTACGAGCAGTACTTC. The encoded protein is CSARDELIDAPYEQYF.

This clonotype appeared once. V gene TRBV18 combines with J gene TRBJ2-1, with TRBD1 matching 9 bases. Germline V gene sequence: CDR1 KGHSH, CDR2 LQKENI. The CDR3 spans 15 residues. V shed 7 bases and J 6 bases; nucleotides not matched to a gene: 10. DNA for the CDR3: TGTGCCAGCTGCACCAGGGGACAGGGTGTCAATGAGCAGTTCTTC. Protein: CASCTRGQGVNEQFF.

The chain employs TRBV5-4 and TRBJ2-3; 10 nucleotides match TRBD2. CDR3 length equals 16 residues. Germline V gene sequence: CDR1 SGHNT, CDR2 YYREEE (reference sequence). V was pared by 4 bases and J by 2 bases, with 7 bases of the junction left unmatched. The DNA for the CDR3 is TGTGCCAGCAGCCCTACCGGACTAGCGGACACAGATACGCAGTATTTT. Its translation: CASSPTGLADTDTQYF. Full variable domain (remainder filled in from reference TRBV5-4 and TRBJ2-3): ETGVTQSPTHLIKTRGQQVTLRCSSQSGHNTVSWYQQALGQGPQFIFQYYREEENGRGNFPPRFSGLQFPNYSSELNVNALELDDSALYLCASSPTGLADTDTQYFGPGTRLTVL.

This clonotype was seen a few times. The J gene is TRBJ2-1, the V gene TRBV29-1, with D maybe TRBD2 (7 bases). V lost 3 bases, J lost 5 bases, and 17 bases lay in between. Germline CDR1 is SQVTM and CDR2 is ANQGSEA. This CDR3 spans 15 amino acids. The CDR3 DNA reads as TGCAGCGTTGATACGGTGGGGGGGGCTAACAATGAGCAGTTCTTC. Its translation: CSVDTVGGANNEQFF.

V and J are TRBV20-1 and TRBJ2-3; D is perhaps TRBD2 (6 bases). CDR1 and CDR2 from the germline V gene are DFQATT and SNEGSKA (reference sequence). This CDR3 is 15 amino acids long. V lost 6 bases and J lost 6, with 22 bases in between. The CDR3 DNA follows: TGCAGTGCCCCAGCGGGCCGGACCTTCACGGATACGCAGTATTTT. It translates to CSAPAGRTFTDTQYF.

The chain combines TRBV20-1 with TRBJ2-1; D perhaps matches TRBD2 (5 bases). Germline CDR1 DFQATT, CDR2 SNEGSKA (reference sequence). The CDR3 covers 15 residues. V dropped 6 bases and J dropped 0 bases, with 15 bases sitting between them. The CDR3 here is CSAQSGASSYNEQFF. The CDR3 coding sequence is TGCAGTGCCCAAAGCGGAGCTAGCTCCTACAATGAGCAGTTCTTC.

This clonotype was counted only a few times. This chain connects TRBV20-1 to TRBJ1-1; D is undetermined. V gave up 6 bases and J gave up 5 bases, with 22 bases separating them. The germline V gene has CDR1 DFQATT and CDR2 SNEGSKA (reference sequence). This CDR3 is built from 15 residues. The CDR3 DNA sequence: TGCAGTGCCGAATTCGTAGGACGGGTCGCGACTGAAGCTTTCTTT. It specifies CSAEFVGRVATEAFF.

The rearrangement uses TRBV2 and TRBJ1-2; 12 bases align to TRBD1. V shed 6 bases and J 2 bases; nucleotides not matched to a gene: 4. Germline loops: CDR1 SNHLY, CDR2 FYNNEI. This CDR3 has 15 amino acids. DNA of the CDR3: TGTGCCAGCAGGGCGGGACAGGGGGCCAACTATGGCTACACCTTC. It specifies CASRAGQGANYGYTF.

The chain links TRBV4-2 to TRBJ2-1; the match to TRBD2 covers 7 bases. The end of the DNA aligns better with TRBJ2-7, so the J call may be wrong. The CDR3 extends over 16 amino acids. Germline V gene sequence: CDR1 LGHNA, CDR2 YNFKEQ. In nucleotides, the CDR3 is TGTGCCAGCAGCCAGAATCTCGGGACTATATACAATGAGCAGTACTTC. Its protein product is CASSQNLGTIYNEQYF.

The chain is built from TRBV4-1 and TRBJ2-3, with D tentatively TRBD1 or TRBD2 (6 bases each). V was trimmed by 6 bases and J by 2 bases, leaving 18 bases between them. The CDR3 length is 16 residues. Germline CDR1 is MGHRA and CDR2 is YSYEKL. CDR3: CASSPEAGHPTDTQYF. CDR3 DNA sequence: TGCGCCAGCAGTCCCGAGGCGGGACACCCCACAGATACGCAGTATTTT.

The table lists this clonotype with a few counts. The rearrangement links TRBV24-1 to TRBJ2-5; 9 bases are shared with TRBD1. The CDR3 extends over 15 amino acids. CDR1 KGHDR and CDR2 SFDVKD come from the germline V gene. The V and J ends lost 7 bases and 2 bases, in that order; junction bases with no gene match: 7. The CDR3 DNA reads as TGTGCCACCAGCCCCGGGACAGGGATACAAGAGACCCAGTACTTC. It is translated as CATSPGTGIQETQYF.